A single sample gave rise to the 17 T cell receptor beta chains below, sequenced in a study of blood T cell repertoires in COVID-19. The repertoire was sequenced with immunoSEQ multiplex PCR; TCRdb's copy has only in-frame clones and lacks some. This sample yields about 25,000 clones, of which 90% to 95% are seen a single time; roughly 3.7% belongs to the top ten. The sample consisted of peripheral blood. The receptors were sampled from a human donor with active COVID-19. The donor label of this sample is uncertain.

CDR3 region: CASSLALGQGIYNEQFF. For the CDR3, the DNA is TGCGCCAGCAGCTTGGCCTTGGGACAGGGTATCTACAATGAGCAGTTCTTC. The J gene is TRBJ2-1, the V gene TRBV5-1; 9 positions agree with TRBD1. The junction had 7 bases not matched to a gene; V was cut back by 0 bases and J by 3 bases. The CDR3 has 17 residues. Germline-derived CDR1 and CDR2 are SGHRS and YFSETQ.

The sample holds a few counts of this clone. The gene calls are TRBV4-1 and TRBJ2-6, with 8 nucleotides matching TRBD2. This CDR3 contains 19 residues. The junction had 13 bases not matched to a gene; V was cut back by 2 bases and J by 4 bases. Per germline, CDR1 MGHRA and CDR2 YSYEKL. CDR3 region: CASSQILLGLGAGANVLTF. In DNA form, the CDR3 reads TGCGCCAGCAGCCAAATTCTACTGGGACTAGGGGCCGGGGCCAACGTCCTGACTTTC.

This chain joins TRBV27 and TRBJ2-3; 15 nucleotides line up with TRBD2. This CDR3 spans 15 amino acids. Germline trimming cut 3 bases from V and 5 bases from J; bases unmatched to any gene: 0. CDR1 is MNHEY and CDR2 is SMNVEV in the germline V gene (reference sequence). CDR3 loop: CASSLGLAGGDTQYF. CDR3 DNA sequence: TGTGCCAGCAGTTTGGGACTAGCGGGAGGAGATACGCAGTATTTT.

The table lists this clone with a few counts. This sequence joins TRBV3-1 (or the pseudogene TRBV3-2) and TRBJ1-4; no firm D call. Trimming removed 0 bases at V and 10 bases at J, with 24 bases between. From germline, CDR1 is LGHDT and CDR2 YNNKEL (reference sequence). CDR3 length equals 18 residues. CDR3 in DNA: TGTGCCAGCAGCCAAGATCTGGCGGTTGGCGGGCCCCGGGGAAAACTGTTTTTT. It yields the protein CASSQDLAVGGPRGKLFF.

The chain has TRBV6-2 or TRBV6-3 and TRBJ1-6; D may be TRBD1 (5 bases). The V end was cut by 4 bases, the J end by 14 bases, with 12 bases between. The CDR3 sequence is 12 residues long. Germline lookup yields CDR1 MNHEY and CDR2 SVGEGT. The CDR3 loop reads CASSLMGQTLHF. CDR3 bases: TGTGCCAGCAGTTTGATGGGGCAGACCCTCCACTTT.

The V and J genes are TRBV9 and TRBJ2-1; TRBD2 agrees at 16 bases. Germline V lookup: CDR1 SGDLS, CDR2 YYNGEE. V lost 1 base to trimming and J lost 12 bases; unmatched junction nucleotides: 7. This CDR3 has 16 amino acids. The DNA for the CDR3 is TGTGCCAGCAGCGTATCCGGGACTAGCGGGAGGGTAAGGCAGTTCTTC. It yields the protein CASSVSGTSGRVRQFF.

The gene calls are TRBV2 and TRBJ2-5; weak D call: TRBD2 (6 bases). The V end was cut by 8 bases, the J end by 2 bases, with 15 bases between. The CDR3 runs 14 residues. CDR1 is SNHLY, CDR2 FYNNEI, per germline. CDR3 region: CASDRGTLQETQYF. The DNA of the CDR3 is TGTGCCAGCGACCGAGGGACTCTACAAGAGACCCAGTACTTC.

J is TRBJ2-1 and V is TRBV28, with 7 bases identical to TRBD2. The CDR3 runs 16 residues. Unmatched junction bases numbered 17, after V lost 7 bases and J lost 8 bases. CDR1 MDHEN and CDR2 SYDVKM come from the germline V gene. The CDR3: CASNYPPSGAKDEQFF. The CDR3 region has the DNA TGTGCCAGCAACTACCCCCCCAGCGGGGCCAAGGATGAGCAGTTCTTC.

The chain couples TRBV7-2 to TRBJ1-5, with D possibly matching TRBD1 (6 bases). This CDR3 contains 15 residues. Per germline, CDR1 SGHTA and CDR2 FQGNSA. The ends were cut back, 4 bases at V and 7 bases at J, with 17 bases in the middle. CDR3 protein: CASSSGRGMGQPQHF. DNA of the CDR3: TGTGCCAGCAGCTCGGGCAGGGGAATGGGACAGCCCCAGCATTTT.

The chain combines TRBV6-5 with TRBJ1-1; the match to TRBD1 covers 8 bases. The CDR3 covers 15 residues. Germline V lookup: CDR1 MNHEY, CDR2 SVGAGI. Trimming removed 6 bases from V and 1 base from J; junction bases left unmatched: 7. CDR3 sequence (DNA): TGTGCCAGCAGATACAACAGGGGGACGAACACTGAAGCTTTCTTT. Translating gives CASRYNRGTNTEAFF.

The chain has TRBV2 and TRBJ2-7; D perhaps matches TRBD2 (6 bases). This CDR3 comprises 13 residues. Germline V CDR1 and CDR2: SNHLY, FYNNEI. The ends were cut back, 7 bases at V and 3 bases at J, with 13 bases in the middle. The CDR3 region has the DNA TGTGCCAGCAATGTACGGGGGAACTACGAGCAGTACTTC. Amino acids: CASNVRGNYEQYF.

The gene calls are TRBV5-8 and TRBJ2-2; 10 positions agree with TRBD2. V lost 6 bases, J lost 6 bases, and 11 bases stayed unmatched. Germline values: CDR1 SGHTS, CDR2 YDEGEE. The length of the CDR3 is 16 residues. As DNA, the CDR3 is TGTGCCAGCAACCAAGCGGGAGGGCGTTTCGCCGGGGAGCTGTTTTTT. Protein product: CASNQAGGRFAGELFF.

This clone is a singleton in its sample. The chain employs TRBV5-1 and TRBJ1-6; 11 bases match TRBD1. Germline CDR1 reads SGHRS; CDR2 reads YFSETQ. This CDR3 is built from 16 residues. Trimming cost V 3 bases and J 7 bases; bases outside gene matches: 6. The CDR3 DNA reads TGCGCCAGCAGCTCAGCCGGACAGGGGGCGAATTCACCCCTCCACTTT. Encoded protein: CASSSAGQGANSPLHF.

The chain employs TRBV14 and TRBJ2-7; no reliable D call. This CDR3 comprises 12 residues. Germline V gene lookup returns CDR1 SGHDN and CDR2 FVKESK. Trimming removed 1 base at V and 7 bases at J, with 8 bases between. DNA of the CDR3: TGTGCCAGCAGCCAAGGAGGAGTAGAGCAGTACTTC. Amino acids: CASSQGGVEQYF. The full variable domain, rest sourced from reference TRBV14 and TRBJ2-7, is EAGVTQFPSHSVIEKGQTVTLRCDPISGHDNLYWYRRVMGKEIKFLLHFVKESKQDESGMPNNRFLAERTGGTYSTLKVQPAELEDSGVYFCASSQGGVEQYFGPGTRLTVT.

This sequence joins TRBV30 and TRBJ2-5; weak D call: TRBD2 (6 bases). Trimming shortened V by 5 bases and J by 4 bases, and 17 bases separated the two germline ends. The germline V gene encodes CDR1 GTSNPN and CDR2 SVGIG (reference sequence). CDR3 length equals 14 residues. The CDR3 sequence is CAWGLGQGGETQYF. The CDR3 region has the DNA TGTGCCTGGGGCCTTGGGCAGGGAGGAGAGACCCAGTACTTC. Combining the CDR3 with reference TRBV30 and TRBJ2-5 gives the whole variable domain SQTIHQWPATLVQPVGSPLSLECTVEGTSNPNLYWYRQAAGRGLQLLFYSVGIGQISSEVPQNLSASRPQDRQFILSSKKLLLSDSGFYLCAWGLGQGGETQYFGPGTRLLVL.

The J gene is TRBJ2-3, the V gene TRBV6-5; D is possibly TRBD2 (6 bases). Trimming cost V 6 bases and J 1 base, with 14 bases left between them. CDR1 is MNHEY and CDR2 is SVGAGI in the germline V gene. The CDR3 sequence is 15 residues long. CDR3 nucleotides: TGTGCCAGCAGGCGTGATAGCGGACGCACAGATACGCAGTATTTT. It codes for CASRRDSGRTDTQYF.

The chain employs TRBV7-9 and TRBJ2-6; the D gene is possibly TRBD1 (5 bases). This CDR3 region has 16 residues. V lost 6 bases to trimming and J lost 2 bases, with 14 bases between them. Germline values: CDR1 SEHNR, CDR2 FQNEAQ (reference sequence). The CDR3 here is CASSLTLGPGANVLTF. Here the CDR3 DNA reads TGTGCCAGCAGTCTCACCCTGGGGCCTGGGGCCAACGTCCTGACTTTC.